Listed below are T cell receptor beta chains from one sample, sequenced in a study of shared clonotypes between healthy human individuals. The repertoire was sequenced with immunoSEQ multiplex PCR; TCRdb's copy has only in-frame clones and lacks some. The sample records millions of clones, about 95% being singletons. The material sequenced was naive CD8+ T cells sorted from blood. These receptors all stem from a man aged 18 to 29 in good health. Both conserved end residues are part of each CDR3. A D gene is named only where the DNA matches it firmly. Some rows have no size entry. The others give once, few or many, or a class for an expanded clone.

TRBJ2-1	TRBV4-3	-	-	TGCGCCAGCAGCCAAGTGTTCGTGGGAGAGGGGAAAAATGAGCAGTTCTTC	CASSQVFVGEGKNEQFF
TRBJ2-2	TRBV4-3	-	few	TGCGCCAGCAGCCAAGATGGGCTGAACACCGGGGAGCTGTTTTTT	CASSQDGLNTGELFF
TRBJ2-2	TRBV6-5	-	-	TGTGCCAGCAGTTACGGCCTCGGGGGCGATACCGGGGAGCTGTTTTTT	CASSYGLGGDTGELFF
TRBJ2-5	TRBV5-1	-	-	TGCGCCAGCAGCTTGGTGTGGGACCAAGAGACCCAGTACTTC	CASSLVWDQETQYF
TRBJ2-5	TRBV6-5	-	-	TGTGCCAGCAGTTACGATTACGAAGAGACCCAGTACTTC	CASSYDYEETQYF
TRBJ2-1	TRBV7-9	-	-	TGTGCCAGCACCCTGAGCAATGAGCAGTTCTTC	CASTLSNEQFF
TRBJ2-5	TRBV2	TRBD2	-	TGTGCCAGCGAAAATAGCGGGGGGGCCGAAGAGACCCAGTACTTC	CASENSGGAEETQYF
TRBJ2-7	TRBV5-6	-	once	TGTGCGTCGCAAACCGGGACACCCTACGAGCAGTACTTC	CASQTGTPYEQYF
TRBJ1-2	TRBV29-1	-	-	TGCAGCGTTGAGATCGGGGGCTATAACTATGGCTACACCTTC	CSVEIGGYNYGYTF
TRBJ2-5	TRBV28	-	once	TGTGCCAGCAGTTTAAGAGGGTTCGGTGACCAGTACTTC	CASSLRGFGDQYF
TRBJ1-6	TRBV18	-	-	TGTGCCAGCTCACCGCCGTTAGGCGATAATTCACCCCTCCACTTT	CASSPPLGDNSPLHF
TRBJ2-7	TRBV2	TRBD1	-	TGTGCCAGCAGTGAAGCGCGACAGGGGCGGGAGCAGTACTTC	CASSEARQGREQYF
TRBJ2-1	TRBV5-1	TRBD2	-	TGCGCCAGCAGCACCGATATTAGCGGGGCGCCGTACAATGAGCAGTTCTTC	CASSTDISGAPYNEQFF
TRBJ1-2	TRBV5-6	-	-	TGTGCCAGCAGCTTGGCTCGGGACGGAATCCTCTATGGCTACACCTTC	CASSLARDGILYGYTF
TRBJ1-1	TRBV5-1	TRBD1	-	TGCGCCAGCAGCTTCGGGGGACAGGACACTGAAGCTTTCTTT	CASSFGGQDTEAFF
TRBJ2-7	TRBV7-2	-	-	TGTGCCAGCAGCTTAGGACGAACGGTCCCCTACGAGCAGTACTTC	CASSLGRTVPYEQYF
TRBJ1-2	TRBV9	TRBD1	few	TGTGCCAGCAGCGTCTCCGGGACAGACAACTATGGCTACACCTTC	CASSVSGTDNYGYTF
TRBJ2-7	TRBV10-2	-	-	TGCGCCAGCAGCGTACTGGGCAGCTCCTACGAGCAGTACTTC	CASSVLGSSYEQYF
TRBJ2-7	TRBV30	-	once	TGTGCCTGGAGAGAGCCAGCCTACGAGCAGTACTTC	CAWREPAYEQYF
TRBJ1-5	TRBV27	-	-	TGTGCCAGCAGTTTCCACGGGGCAGTAGAGCCCCAGCATTTT	CASSFHGAVEPQHF
TRBJ2-3	TRBV27	-	-	TGTGCCAGCAGTTTGGGACCGAGCACAGATACGCAGTATTTT	CASSLGPSTDTQYF
TRBJ1-4	TRBV7-8	-	-	TGTGCCAGCAGCGGATGGGGGCTAGAGGAAAAACTGTTTTTT	CASSGWGLEEKLFF
TRBJ2-5	TRBV29-1	-	few	TGCAGCTCTCGACATGGAGAGACCCAGTACTTC	CSSRHGETQYF
TRBJ2-1	TRBV7-8	-	-	TGTGCCAGCAGCTACATCTCAGGTTTTGAGCAGTTCTTC	CASSYISGFEQFF
TRBJ2-7	TRBV10-3	-	-	TGTGCCATCATGGGGGGGACAAATTCCTACGAGCAGTACTTC	CAIMGGTNSYEQYF
TRBJ2-6	TRBV6-5	-	-	TGTGCCAGCAGTCCCCTGGGCGCTGGGGCCAACGTCCTGACTTTC	CASSPLGAGANVLTF
TRBJ2-1	TRBV9	-	-	TGTGCCAGCAGCGACCCCTCCGACAATGAGCAGTTCTTC	CASSDPSDNEQFF
TRBJ2-2	TRBV19	-	once	TGTGCCAGTAGGCTAGAGACCGGGGAGCTGTTTTTT	CASRLETGELFF
TRBJ2-7	TRBV2	TRBD1	-	TGTGCCTCAACGGGACAGGGGTTTTACGAGCAGTACTTC	CASTGQGFYEQYF
TRBJ2-5	TRBV30	TRBD1	-	TGTGCCTGGAGTGTACGACAGGGGGTGAAGACCCAGTACTTC	CAWSVRQGVKTQYF
TRBJ1-1	TRBV10-3	-	-	TGTGCCATCAGTGAGTCGGGCTCAAACACTGAAGCTTTCTTT	CAISESGSNTEAFF
TRBJ2-2	TRBV5-4	-	-	TGTGCCAGCAGCCAAAAGTCCGTACTCACGAACACCGGGGAGCTGTTTTTT	CASSQKSVLTNTGELFF
TRBJ2-3	TRBV30	-	-	TGTGCCTGGAGCCCTGTCGGGGATACGCAGTATTTT	CAWSPVGDTQYF
TRBJ1-5	TRBV19	TRBD1	-	TGTGCCAGTAGTCCCACCGACAGGGATGATCAGCCCCAGCATTTT	CASSPTDRDDQPQHF
TRBJ2-7	TRBV4-1	TRBD1	-	TGCGCCAGCAGCCTCCGGGACAGTTCCTACGAGCAGTACTTC	CASSLRDSSYEQYF
TRBJ1-1	TRBV12-5	-	-	TGTGCTAGTGTTAATTCTATGAACACTGAAGCTTTCTTT	CASVNSMNTEAFF